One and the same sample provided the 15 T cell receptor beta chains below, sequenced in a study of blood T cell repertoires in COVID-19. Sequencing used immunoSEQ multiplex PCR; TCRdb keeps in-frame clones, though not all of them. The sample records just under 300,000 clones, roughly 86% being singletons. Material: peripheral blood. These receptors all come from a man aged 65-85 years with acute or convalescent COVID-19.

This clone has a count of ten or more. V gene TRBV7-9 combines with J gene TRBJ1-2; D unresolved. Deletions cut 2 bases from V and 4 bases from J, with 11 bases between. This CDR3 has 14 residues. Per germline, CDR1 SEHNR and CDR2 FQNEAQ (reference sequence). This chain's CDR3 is CASSLSNGIYGYTF. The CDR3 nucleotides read TGTGCCAGCAGCTTAAGTAACGGGATCTATGGCTACACCTTC.

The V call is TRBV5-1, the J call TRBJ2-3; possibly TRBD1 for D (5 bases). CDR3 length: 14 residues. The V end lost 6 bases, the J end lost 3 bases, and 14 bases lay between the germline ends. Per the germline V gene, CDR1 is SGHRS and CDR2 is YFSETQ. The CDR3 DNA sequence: TGCGCCAGCATGAGCGCAGGGTGGACAGATACGCAGTATTTT. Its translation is CASMSAGWTDTQYF.

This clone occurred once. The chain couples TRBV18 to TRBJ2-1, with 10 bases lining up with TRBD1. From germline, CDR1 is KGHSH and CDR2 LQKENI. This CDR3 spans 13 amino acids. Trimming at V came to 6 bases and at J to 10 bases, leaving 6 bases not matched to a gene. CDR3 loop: CASSPDRGREQFF. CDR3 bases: TGTGCCAGCTCCCCCGACAGGGGGCGGGAGCAGTTCTTC.

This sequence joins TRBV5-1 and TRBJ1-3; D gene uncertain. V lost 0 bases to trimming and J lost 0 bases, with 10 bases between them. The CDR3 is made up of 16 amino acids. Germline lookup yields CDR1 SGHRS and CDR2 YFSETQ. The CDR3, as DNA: TGCGCCAGCAGCTTGGCCGGTAGTCTCTCTGGAAACACCATATATTTT. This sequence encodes CASSLAGSLSGNTIYF. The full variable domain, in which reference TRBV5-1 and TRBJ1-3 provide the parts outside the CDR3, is KAGVTQTPRYLIKTRGQQVTLSCSPISGHRSVSWYQQTPGQGLQFLFEYFSETQRNKGNFPGRFSGRQFSNSRSEMNVSTLELGDSALYLCASSLAGSLSGNTIYFGEGSWLTVV.

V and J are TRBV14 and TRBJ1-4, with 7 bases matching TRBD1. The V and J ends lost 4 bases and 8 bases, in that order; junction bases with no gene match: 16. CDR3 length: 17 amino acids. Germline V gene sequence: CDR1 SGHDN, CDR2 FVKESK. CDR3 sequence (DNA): TGTGCCAGCAGCCCGGGACAGACCAATAAACTTAAGGAAAAACTGTTTTTT. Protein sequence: CASSPGQTNKLKEKLFF.

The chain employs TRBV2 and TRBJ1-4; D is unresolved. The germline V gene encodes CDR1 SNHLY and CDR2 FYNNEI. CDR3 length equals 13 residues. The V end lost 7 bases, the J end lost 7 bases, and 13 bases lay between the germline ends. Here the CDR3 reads CASISGFGEKLFF. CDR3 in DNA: TGTGCCAGCATCTCGGGGTTTGGTGAAAAACTGTTTTTT.

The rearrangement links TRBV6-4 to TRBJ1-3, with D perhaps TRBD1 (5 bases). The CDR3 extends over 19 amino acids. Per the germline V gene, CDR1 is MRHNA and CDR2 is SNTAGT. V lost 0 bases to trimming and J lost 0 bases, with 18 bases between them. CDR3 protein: CASSDSRDSYALSGNTIYF. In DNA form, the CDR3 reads TGTGCCAGCAGTGACTCCCGGGACTCATATGCCCTCTCTGGAAACACCATATATTTT.

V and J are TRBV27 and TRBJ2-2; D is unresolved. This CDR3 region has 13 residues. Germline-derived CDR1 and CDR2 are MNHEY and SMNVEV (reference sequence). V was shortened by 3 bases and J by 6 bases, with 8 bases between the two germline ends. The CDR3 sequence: CASSFLEPGELFF. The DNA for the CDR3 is TGTGCCAGCAGTTTTTTAGAGCCCGGGGAGCTGTTTTTT.

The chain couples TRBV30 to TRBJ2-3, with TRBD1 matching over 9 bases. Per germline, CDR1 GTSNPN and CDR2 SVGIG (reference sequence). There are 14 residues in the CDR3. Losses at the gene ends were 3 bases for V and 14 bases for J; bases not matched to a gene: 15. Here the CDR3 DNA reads TGTGCCTGGAGGATGGCCCTACCGGGACAGGGCTTGTATTTT. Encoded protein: CAWRMALPGQGLYF.

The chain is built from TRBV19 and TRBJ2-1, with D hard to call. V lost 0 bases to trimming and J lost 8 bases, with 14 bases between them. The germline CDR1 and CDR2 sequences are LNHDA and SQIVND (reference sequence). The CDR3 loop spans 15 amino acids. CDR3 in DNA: TGTGCCAGTAGTATAGATTTTCCTGGGCTGGATGAGCAGTTCTTC. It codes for CASSIDFPGLDEQFF.

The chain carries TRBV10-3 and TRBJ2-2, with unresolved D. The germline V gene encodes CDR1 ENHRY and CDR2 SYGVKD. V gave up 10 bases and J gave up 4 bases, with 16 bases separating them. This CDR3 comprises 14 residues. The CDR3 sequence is CATFGTSGTGELFF. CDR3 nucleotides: TGTGCCACATTCGGAACATCGGGCACCGGGGAGCTGTTTTTT.

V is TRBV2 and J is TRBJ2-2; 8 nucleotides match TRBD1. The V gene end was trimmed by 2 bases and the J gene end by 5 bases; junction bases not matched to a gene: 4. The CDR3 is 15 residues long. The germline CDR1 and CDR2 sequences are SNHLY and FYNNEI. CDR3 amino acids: CASSESRTGTGELFF. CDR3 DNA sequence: TGTGCCAGCAGTGAAAGTCGGACAGGGACCGGGGAGCTGTTTTTT.

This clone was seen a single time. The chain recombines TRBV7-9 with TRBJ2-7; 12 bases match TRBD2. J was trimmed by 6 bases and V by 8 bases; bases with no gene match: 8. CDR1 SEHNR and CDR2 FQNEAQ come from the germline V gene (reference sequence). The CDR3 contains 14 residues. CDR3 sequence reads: CASATSGSTSEQYF. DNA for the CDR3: TGTGCCAGCGCGACTAGCGGGAGCACAAGCGAGCAGTACTTC.

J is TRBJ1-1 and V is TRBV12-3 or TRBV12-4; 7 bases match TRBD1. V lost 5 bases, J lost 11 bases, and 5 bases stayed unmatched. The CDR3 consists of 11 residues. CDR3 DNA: TGTGCCAGCAGTCCAGACAGGGTGGCTTTCTTT. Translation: CASSPDRVAFF.

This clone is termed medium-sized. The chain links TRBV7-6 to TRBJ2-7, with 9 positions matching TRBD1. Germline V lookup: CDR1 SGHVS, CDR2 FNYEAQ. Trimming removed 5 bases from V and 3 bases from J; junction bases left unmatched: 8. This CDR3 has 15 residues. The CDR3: CASSAGTGYSYEQYF. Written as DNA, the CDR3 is TGTGCCAGCAGCGCCGGGACAGGGTATAGCTACGAGCAGTACTTC.